This passage covers 2 T cell receptor beta chains from one sample sequenced in a study of tumor and adjacent non-tumor tissue in lung cancer (dated by TCRdb to the late 2010s). Bulk unsorted tissue served as the source for RNA extraction, and RNA quality was assessed using a NanoDrop ND-1000 and an Agilent 2100. The protocol used for the library was multiplex PCR. Sequencing relied on an Illumina HiSeq 2500. TCRbeta libraries were constructed through three rounds of nested PCR with primers (Table S4) according to protocols adapted from ARM-PCR. TCRdb redid the processing of the public reads, applying fastp at Q25 and MiXCR, and retained in-frame beta chains. Entries are consolidated by CDR3 protein sequence, retaining the most common genes and DNA. The sample table lists under 150,000 distinct CDR3 sequences, approximately 72% of them with a count of one. The ten largest account for approximately 18% of the sample.

The sample comprised lung tumor tissue. The receptor source for this set is a man in his 60s with small cell lung cancer.

The chain has TRBV4-2 and TRBJ1-6; D is possibly TRBD1 (6 bases). The germline CDR1 and CDR2 sequences are LGHNA and YNFKEQ. The CDR3 contains 14 residues. V lost 0 bases and J lost 10, with 10 bases in between. The CDR3 DNA follows: TGTGCCAGCAGCCAAGAACAGGGCCGCTCACCCCTCCACTTT. This gives the protein CASSQEQGRSPLHF.

The rearrangement uses TRBV20-1 and TRBJ1-1; D is ambiguous. The CDR3 totals 13 residues. Deletions cut 6 bases from V and 3 bases from J, with 14 bases between. Germline loops: CDR1 DFQATT, CDR2 SNEGSKA (reference sequence). CDR3 protein: CSATWAADTEAFF. CDR3 DNA sequence: TGCAGTGCAACTTGGGCGGCGGACACTGAAGCTTTCTTT.